Each of the 2 T cell receptor beta chains below was sequenced from the same sample in a study of T cell responses to AZD1222 COVID-19 vaccine (dated by TCRdb to the early 2020s). Taken with the paper, the label for time point translates to: baseline before first vaccination. The library relied on the immunoSEQ multiplex PCR assay. TCRdb holds this immuneACCESS table with in-frame rearrangements only. Some clones are missing; in checked studies, unresolved V genes explain under half, and the rest has no known cause. The sample contains some 120,000 clones, 88% of them found a single time. The top ten constitute over 8.5% of the sample. Material: peripheral blood, obtained on day 0 of AZD1222 vaccination. These receptor sequences come from an adult in good health.

The chain combines TRBV7-2 with TRBJ1-2; D ambiguous. The CDR3 is 14 residues long. Per germline, CDR1 SGHTA and CDR2 FQGNSA. With 5 bases removed from V and 2 bases from J, the gap between germline ends came to 12 bases. The CDR3 loop is CASSSTVPNYGYTF. The CDR3 region has the DNA TGTGCCAGCAGCAGTACAGTGCCCAACTATGGCTACACCTTC.

The rearrangement uses TRBV5-5 and TRBJ1-5, with 7 bases that match TRBD1. The CDR3 is made up of 14 amino acids. Germline CDR1 SGHKS, CDR2 YYEKEE (reference sequence). With 0 bases clipped from V and 5 bases from J, the junction kept 2 bases outside the gene matches. CDR3 DNA: TGTGCCAGCAGCTTGGACGACAGGGATCAGCCCCAGCATTTT. Translation: CASSLDDRDQPQHF.